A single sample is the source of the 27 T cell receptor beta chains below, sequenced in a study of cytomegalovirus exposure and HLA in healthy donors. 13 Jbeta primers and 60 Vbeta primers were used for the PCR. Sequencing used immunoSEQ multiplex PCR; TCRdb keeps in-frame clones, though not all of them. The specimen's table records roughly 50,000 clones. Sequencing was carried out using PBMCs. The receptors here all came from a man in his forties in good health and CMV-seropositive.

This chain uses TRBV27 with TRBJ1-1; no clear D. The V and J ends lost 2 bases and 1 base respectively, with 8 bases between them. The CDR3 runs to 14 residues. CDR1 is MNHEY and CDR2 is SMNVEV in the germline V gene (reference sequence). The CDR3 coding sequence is TGTGCCAGCAGTTTAGTCCAGGAGAACACTGAAGCTTTCTTT. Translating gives CASSLVQENTEAFF.

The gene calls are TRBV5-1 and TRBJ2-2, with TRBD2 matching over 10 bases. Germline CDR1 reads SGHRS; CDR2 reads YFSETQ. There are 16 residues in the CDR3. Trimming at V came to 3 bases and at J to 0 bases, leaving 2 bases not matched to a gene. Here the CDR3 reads CASSSLAGANTGELFF. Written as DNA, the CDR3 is TGCGCCAGCAGCTCCCTAGCGGGGGCGAACACCGGGGAGCTGTTTTTT.

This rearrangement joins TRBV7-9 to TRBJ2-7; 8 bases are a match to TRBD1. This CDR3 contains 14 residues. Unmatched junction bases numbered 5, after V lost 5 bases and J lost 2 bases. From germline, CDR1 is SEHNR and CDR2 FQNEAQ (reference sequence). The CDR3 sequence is CASSMTGDTYEQYF. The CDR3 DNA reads TGTGCCAGCAGCATGACAGGGGACACCTACGAGCAGTACTTC.

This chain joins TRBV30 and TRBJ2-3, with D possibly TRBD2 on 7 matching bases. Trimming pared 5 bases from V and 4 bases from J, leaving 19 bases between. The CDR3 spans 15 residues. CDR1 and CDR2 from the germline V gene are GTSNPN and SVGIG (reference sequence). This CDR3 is CAWAGAPYGADTQYF. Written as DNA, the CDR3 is TGTGCCTGGGCGGGGGCACCGTACGGGGCAGATACGCAGTATTTT.

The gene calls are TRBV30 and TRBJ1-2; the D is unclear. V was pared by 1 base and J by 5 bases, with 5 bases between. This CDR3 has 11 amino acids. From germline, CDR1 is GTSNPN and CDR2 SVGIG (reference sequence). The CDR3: CAWSDYYGYTF. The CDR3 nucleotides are TGTGCCTGGAGTGACTATTATGGCTACACCTTC.

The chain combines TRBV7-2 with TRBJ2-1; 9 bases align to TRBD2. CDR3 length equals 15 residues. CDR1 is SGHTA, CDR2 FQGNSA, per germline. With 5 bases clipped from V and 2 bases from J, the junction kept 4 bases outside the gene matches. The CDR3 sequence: CASSKAGGAYNEQFF. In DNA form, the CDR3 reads TGTGCCAGCAGCAAAGCGGGGGGTGCCTACAATGAGCAGTTCTTC.

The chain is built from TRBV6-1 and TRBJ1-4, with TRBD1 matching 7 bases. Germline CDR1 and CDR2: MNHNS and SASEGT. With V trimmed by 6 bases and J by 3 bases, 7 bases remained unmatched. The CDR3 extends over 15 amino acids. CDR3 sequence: CASSGWTGSNEKLFF. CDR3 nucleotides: TGTGCCAGCAGCGGTTGGACAGGATCTAATGAAAAACTGTTTTTT.

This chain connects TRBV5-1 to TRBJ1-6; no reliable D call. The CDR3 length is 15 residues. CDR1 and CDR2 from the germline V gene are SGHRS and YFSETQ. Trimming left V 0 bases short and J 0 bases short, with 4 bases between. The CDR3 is CASSLDSSYNSPLHF. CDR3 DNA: TGCGCCAGCAGCTTGGACAGCTCCTATAATTCACCCCTCCACTTT.

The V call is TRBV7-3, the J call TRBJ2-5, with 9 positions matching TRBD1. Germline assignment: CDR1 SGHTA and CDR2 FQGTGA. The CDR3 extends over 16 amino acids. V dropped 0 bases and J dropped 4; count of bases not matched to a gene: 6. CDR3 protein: CASSLTVGTGTETQYF. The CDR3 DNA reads TGTGCCAGCAGCTTAACTGTGGGGACAGGGACAGAGACCCAGTACTTC.

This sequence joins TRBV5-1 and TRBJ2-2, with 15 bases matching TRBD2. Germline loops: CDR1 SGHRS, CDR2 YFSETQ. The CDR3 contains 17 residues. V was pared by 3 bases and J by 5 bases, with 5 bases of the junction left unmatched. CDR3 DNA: TGCGCCAGCAGCTGGGGACTAGCGGGAGGAGGGACCGGGGAGCTGTTTTTT. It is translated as CASSWGLAGGGTGELFF.

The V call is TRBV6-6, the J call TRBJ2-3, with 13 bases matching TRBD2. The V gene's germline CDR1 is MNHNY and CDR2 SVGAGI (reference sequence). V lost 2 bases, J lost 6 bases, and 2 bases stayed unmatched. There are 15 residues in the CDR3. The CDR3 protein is CASSYAGLAGDTQYF. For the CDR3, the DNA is TGTGCCAGCAGTTACGCGGGACTAGCGGGGGATACGCAGTATTTT.

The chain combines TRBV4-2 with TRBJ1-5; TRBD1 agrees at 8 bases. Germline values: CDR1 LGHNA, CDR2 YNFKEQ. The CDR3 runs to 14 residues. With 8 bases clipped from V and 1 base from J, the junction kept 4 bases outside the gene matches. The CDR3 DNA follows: TGTGCCAGCGGACAGGGTGGAAGCAATCAGCCCCAGCATTTT. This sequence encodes CASGQGGSNQPQHF.

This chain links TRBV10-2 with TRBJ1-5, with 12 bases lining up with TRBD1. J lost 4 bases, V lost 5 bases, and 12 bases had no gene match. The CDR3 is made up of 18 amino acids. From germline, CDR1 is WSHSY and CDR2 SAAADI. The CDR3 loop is CASSSELPGQGANQPQHF. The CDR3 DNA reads TGCGCCAGCAGTTCAGAGCTTCCGGGACAGGGGGCGAATCAGCCCCAGCATTTT.

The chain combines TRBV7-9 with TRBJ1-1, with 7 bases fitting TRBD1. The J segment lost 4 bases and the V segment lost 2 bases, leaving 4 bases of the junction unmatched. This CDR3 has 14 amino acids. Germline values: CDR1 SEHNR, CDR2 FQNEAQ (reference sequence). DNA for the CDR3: TGTGCCAGCAGCTTAATTCAGGGGGGCACTGAAGCTTTCTTT. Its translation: CASSLIQGGTEAFF.

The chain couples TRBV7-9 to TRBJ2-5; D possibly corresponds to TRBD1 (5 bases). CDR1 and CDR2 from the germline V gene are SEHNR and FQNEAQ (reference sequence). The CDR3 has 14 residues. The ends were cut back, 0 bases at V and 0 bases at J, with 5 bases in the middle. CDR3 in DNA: TGTGCCAGCAGCTTAGCCAGGGACCAAGAGACCCAGTACTTC. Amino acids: CASSLARDQETQYF.

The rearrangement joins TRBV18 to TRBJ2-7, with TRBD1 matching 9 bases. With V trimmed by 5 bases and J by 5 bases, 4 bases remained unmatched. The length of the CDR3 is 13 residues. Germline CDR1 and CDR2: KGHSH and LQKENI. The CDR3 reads CASSATGGHEQYF. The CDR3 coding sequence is TGTGCCAGCTCAGCAACAGGGGGCCACGAGCAGTACTTC.

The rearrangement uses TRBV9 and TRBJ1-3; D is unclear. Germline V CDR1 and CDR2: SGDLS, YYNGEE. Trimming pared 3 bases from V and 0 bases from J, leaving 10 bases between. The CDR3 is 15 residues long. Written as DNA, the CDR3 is TGTGCCAGCAGCGAGACTTCCAGCTCTGGAAACACCATATATTTT. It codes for CASSETSSSGNTIYF.

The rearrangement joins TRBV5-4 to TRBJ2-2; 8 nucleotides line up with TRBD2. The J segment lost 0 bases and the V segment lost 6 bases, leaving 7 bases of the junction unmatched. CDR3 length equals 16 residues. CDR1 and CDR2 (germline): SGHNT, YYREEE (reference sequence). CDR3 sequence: CASMWGAGANTGELFF. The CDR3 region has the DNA TGTGCCAGCATGTGGGGAGCGGGGGCGAACACCGGGGAGCTGTTTTTT.

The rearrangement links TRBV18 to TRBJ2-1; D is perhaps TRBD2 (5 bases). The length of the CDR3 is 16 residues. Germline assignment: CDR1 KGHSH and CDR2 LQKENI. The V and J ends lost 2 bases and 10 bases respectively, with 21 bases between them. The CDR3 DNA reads TGTGCCAGCTCACCATCTTACGGTCTTCGGGGAAACGAGCAGTTCTTC. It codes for CASSPSYGLRGNEQFF.

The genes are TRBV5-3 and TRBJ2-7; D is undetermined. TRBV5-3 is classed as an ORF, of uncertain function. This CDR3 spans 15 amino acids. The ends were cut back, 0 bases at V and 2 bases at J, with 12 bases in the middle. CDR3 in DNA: TGTGCCAGAAGCTTGGCCGAGACTGATACCTACGAGCAGTACTTC. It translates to CARSLAETDTYEQYF.

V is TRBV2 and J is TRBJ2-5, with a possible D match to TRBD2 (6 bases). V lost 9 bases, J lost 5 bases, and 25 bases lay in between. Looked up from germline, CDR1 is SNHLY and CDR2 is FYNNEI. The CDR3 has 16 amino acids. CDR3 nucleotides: TGTGCCAGTGCCGTCACAGGTTCCCTTCGGGGGGAGACCCAGTACTTC. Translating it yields CASAVTGSLRGETQYF.

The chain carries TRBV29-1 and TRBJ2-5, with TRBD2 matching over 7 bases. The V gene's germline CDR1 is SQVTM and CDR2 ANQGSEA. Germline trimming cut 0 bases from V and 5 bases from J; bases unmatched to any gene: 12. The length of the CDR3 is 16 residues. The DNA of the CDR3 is TGCAGCGTTGAAGATCCGATGGCGGGAGCAGGGGAGACCCAGTACTTC. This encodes CSVEDPMAGAGETQYF.

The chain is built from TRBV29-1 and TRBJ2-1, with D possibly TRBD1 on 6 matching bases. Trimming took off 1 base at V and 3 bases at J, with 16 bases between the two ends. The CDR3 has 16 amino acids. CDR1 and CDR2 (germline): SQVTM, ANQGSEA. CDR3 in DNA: TGCAGCGTTGAAGGCTCCCCAGGGGATTACTACAATGAGCAGTTCTTC. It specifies CSVEGSPGDYYNEQFF.

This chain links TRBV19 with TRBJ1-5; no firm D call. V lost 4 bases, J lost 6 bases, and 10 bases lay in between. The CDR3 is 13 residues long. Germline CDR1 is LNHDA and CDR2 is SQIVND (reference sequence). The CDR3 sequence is CASSTRRAQPQHF. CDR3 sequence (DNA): TGTGCCAGTAGTACTAGGAGGGCTCAGCCCCAGCATTTT.

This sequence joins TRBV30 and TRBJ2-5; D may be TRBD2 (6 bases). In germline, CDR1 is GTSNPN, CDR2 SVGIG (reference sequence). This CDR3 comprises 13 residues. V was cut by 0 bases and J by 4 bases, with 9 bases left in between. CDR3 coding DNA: TGTGCCTGGAGTGTAAGTAGCGGAGAGACCCAGTACTTC. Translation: CAWSVSSGETQYF.

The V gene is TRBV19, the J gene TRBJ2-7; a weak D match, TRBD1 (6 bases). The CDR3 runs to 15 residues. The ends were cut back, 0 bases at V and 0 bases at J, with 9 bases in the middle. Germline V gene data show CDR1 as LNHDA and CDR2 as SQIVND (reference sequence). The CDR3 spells CASSIEGTFSYEQYF. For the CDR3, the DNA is TGTGCCAGTAGTATAGAAGGGACATTCTCCTACGAGCAGTACTTC.

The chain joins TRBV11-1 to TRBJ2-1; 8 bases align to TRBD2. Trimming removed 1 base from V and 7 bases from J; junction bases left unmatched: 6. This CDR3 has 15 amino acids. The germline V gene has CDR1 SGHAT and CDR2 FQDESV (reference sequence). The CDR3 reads CASSLVGAGENEQFF. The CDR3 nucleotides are TGTGCCAGCAGCTTAGTGGGAGCGGGGGAAAATGAGCAGTTCTTC.